Below are 3 T cell receptor beta chains sequenced from a single sample in a study of T cell responses to AZD1222 COVID-19 vaccine. Method: immunoSEQ multiplex PCR; TCRdb's copy keeps in-frame clones and lacks some. The data show some 150,000 clones, 85% to 95% seen once. This sample comprised peripheral blood, obtained on day 0 of AZD1222 vaccination. These receptors all stem from an adult in good health.

The gene calls are TRBV6-5 and TRBJ1-2; no firm D call. V was shortened by 6 bases and J by 1 base, with 9 bases between the two germline ends. The CDR3 runs to 13 residues. Germline assignment: CDR1 MNHEY and CDR2 SVGAGI. The CDR3 spells CASRQSYNYGYTF. CDR3 in DNA: TGTGCCAGCAGACAGTCCTATAACTATGGCTACACCTTC.

The chain employs TRBV5-8 and TRBJ1-1; TRBD1 is a possible D gene (6 bases). The CDR3 runs to 15 residues. V lost 4 bases and J lost 1, with 14 bases in between. Germline CDR1 is SGHTS and CDR2 is YDEGEE. DNA of the CDR3: TGTGCCAGCAGCACCCGTTCGACAGGGAACACTGAAGCTTTCTTT. Protein: CASSTRSTGNTEAFF.

The chain couples TRBV7-2 to TRBJ1-2, with TRBD1 identical over 8 bases. The CDR3 has 13 residues. Germline V gene sequence: CDR1 SGHTA, CDR2 FQGNSA. The J segment lost 7 bases and the V segment lost 3 bases, leaving 4 bases of the junction unmatched. The DNA for the CDR3 is TGTGCCAGCAGCTTTGGACAGGGCCGTGGCTACACCTTC. Its protein product is CASSFGQGRGYTF.